One and the same sample provided the 32 T cell receptor beta chains below, sequenced in a study of blood T cell repertoires in COVID-19. TCRdb's table, derived via immunoSEQ multiplex PCR, lists solely in-frame clones and lacks some. This table holds over 400,000 clones, 88% found once. The sequencing sample was made of PBMCs or T cells enriched from blood (not recorded which). Every receptor here comes from a woman aged 60-75 years who had recovered from COVID-19.

The rearrangement joins TRBV29-1 to TRBJ2-2; D is unresolved. CDR1 and CDR2 from the germline V gene are SQVTM and ANQGSEA. The CDR3 runs 10 residues. The ends were cut back, 7 bases at V and 5 bases at J, with 5 bases in the middle. The CDR3 reads CSALTGELFF. For the CDR3, the DNA is TGCAGCGCCTTAACCGGGGAGCTGTTTTTT.

This clone appeared a few times. Other nucleotide sequences from this sample produce the same CDR3. J is TRBJ1-1 and V is TRBV2, with 8 positions matching TRBD1. From germline, CDR1 is SNHLY and CDR2 FYNNEI. This CDR3 is built from 14 residues. The ends lost 6 bases at V and 1 base at J; junction bases unmatched: 4. The CDR3 sequence is CASSLGQGNTEAFF. CDR3 in DNA: TGTGCCAGCAGCCTCGGACAGGGGAACACTGAAGCTTTCTTT.

This chain joins TRBV28 and TRBJ1-5, with D tentatively TRBD1 (6 bases). The V end lost 7 bases, the J end lost 5 bases, and 15 bases lay between the germline ends. Looked up from germline, CDR1 is MDHEN and CDR2 is SYDVKM. The CDR3 has 14 residues. The CDR3 spells CASIQPNRDQPQHF. Written as DNA, the CDR3 is TGTGCCAGCATCCAACCAAACAGGGATCAGCCCCAGCATTTT.

In its sample, this clone was seen many times. The chain couples TRBV21-1 to TRBJ1-2; whether TRBD1, the table's D call, matches the DNA was not checked. TRBV21-1 is described as a pseudogene. The CDR3 runs 13 residues. The CDR3 coding sequence is TGTGCCAGCAGCAGACAGGGTAGTATGGGCTACACCTTC. It encodes CASSRQGSMGYTF.

The genes are TRBV5-1 and TRBJ1-6; 7 bases fit TRBD1. The CDR3 covers 15 residues. CDR1 is SGHRS, CDR2 YFSETQ, per germline. Trimming took 2 bases from V and 5 from J; bases not matched to a gene: 4. DNA for the CDR3: TGCGCCAGCAGCTTTGTCGGGACAGATAATTCACCCCTCCACTTT. Encoded protein: CASSFVGTDNSPLHF.

The gene calls are TRBV30 and TRBJ2-1; D may be TRBD1 (7 bases). The CDR3 totals 13 residues. The V and J ends lost 5 bases and 4 bases respectively, with 12 bases between them. Per the germline V gene, CDR1 is GTSNPN and CDR2 is SVGIG (reference sequence). Here the CDR3 DNA reads TGTGCCTGGGCGGGACAGTTATACAATGAGCAGTTCTTC. Amino acids: CAWAGQLYNEQFF.

The V gene is TRBV29-1, the J gene TRBJ2-1; maybe TRBD2 (5 bases). Trimming took 1 base from V and 8 from J, leaving 12 bases between them. The CDR3 is made up of 13 amino acids. Germline CDR1 is SQVTM and CDR2 is ANQGSEA. The CDR3 bases are TGCAGCGTTGAAGGGAGGCGGGTAGATGAGCAGTTCTTC. Amino acid sequence: CSVEGRRVDEQFF.

This clone was observed a handful of times. This chain joins TRBV2 and TRBJ1-3, with 7 bases that match TRBD1. J was trimmed by 2 bases and V by 6 bases; bases with no gene match: 4. The CDR3 is 14 residues long. Germline CDR1 reads SNHLY; CDR2 reads FYNNEI. The CDR3 sequence: CASSGDRAGNTIYF. The CDR3 coding sequence is TGTGCCAGCAGCGGAGACAGGGCTGGAAACACCATATATTTT.

This rearrangement joins TRBV10-3 to TRBJ2-3; 8 bases fit TRBD2. The germline gives CDR1 ENHRY, CDR2 SYGVKD. The CDR3 is 16 amino acids. J lost 2 bases, V lost 2 bases, and 6 bases had no gene match. The CDR3 reads CAISERAGGFTDTQYF. DNA of the CDR3: TGTGCCATCAGTGAGAGGGCGGGGGGCTTCACAGATACGCAGTATTTT.

The chain employs TRBV11-2 and TRBJ1-6; the D gene is possibly TRBD1 (5 bases). Germline values: CDR1 SGHAT, CDR2 FQNNGV. The CDR3 sequence is 15 residues long. Trimming left V 5 bases short and J 5 bases short, with 13 bases between. This chain's CDR3 is CASSPRDLNNSPLHF. The CDR3 region has the DNA TGTGCCAGCAGCCCCCGGGACTTAAATAATTCACCCCTCCACTTT.

The chain recombines TRBV29-1 with TRBJ2-1; tentative D call: TRBD2 (7 bases). Trimming left V 1 base short and J 6 bases short, with 16 bases between. Germline V gene lookup returns CDR1 SQVTM and CDR2 ANQGSEA. The CDR3 runs to 15 residues. CDR3 DNA sequence: TGCAGCGTTGAAGGAGGGGGGGGAAGGGCCAATGAGCAGTTCTTC. Translating gives CSVEGGGGRANEQFF.

The chain links TRBV20-1 to TRBJ2-1; D might be TRBD2 (7 bases). The germline gives CDR1 DFQATT, CDR2 SNEGSKA (reference sequence). The CDR3 is 15 amino acids. Trimming stripped 3 bases from V and 6 bases from J, with 18 bases between. CDR3 nucleotide sequence: TGCAGTGCTAGTGTTGGGGGGGGCCGAACCAATGAGCAGTTCTTC. This encodes CSASVGGGRTNEQFF.

This clone turned up a few times. The V and J genes are TRBV9 and TRBJ1-4; TRBD1 aligns across 7 bases. J was trimmed by 5 bases and V by 2 bases; bases with no gene match: 6. The CDR3 is made up of 15 amino acids. Germline CDR1 SGDLS, CDR2 YYNGEE. The CDR3 is CASSVHRGLNEKLFF. The CDR3 DNA follows: TGTGCCAGCAGCGTCCACAGGGGACTCAATGAAAAACTGTTTTTT.

The chain carries TRBV14 and TRBJ2-5; 9 nucleotides align to TRBD1. The CDR3 consists of 18 residues. CDR1 SGHDN and CDR2 FVKESK come from the germline V gene. J lost 1 base, V lost 1 base, and 10 bases had no gene match. CDR3 nucleotide sequence: TGTGCCAGCAGCCAAGGCCATCCGGGACAGGGCCGCCAAGAGACCCAGTACTTC. Translation gives CASSQGHPGQGRQETQYF.

This chain joins TRBV5-3 and TRBJ2-7; D ambiguous. TRBV5-3 is known as an ORF, though its function is uncertain. The CDR3 has 12 amino acids. Trimming cost V 4 bases and J 2 bases, with 7 bases left between them. CDR3 amino acids: CARSPNAYEQYV. CDR3 nucleotides: TGTGCCAGAAGCCCCAATGCCTACGAGCAGTACGTC.

The genes are TRBV19 and TRBJ1-5; TRBD1 aligns across 8 bases. The V gene's germline CDR1 is LNHDA and CDR2 SQIVND (reference sequence). This CDR3 is built from 17 residues. The trim removed 7 bases at V and 1 base at J, leaving 12 bases unmatched. The CDR3 here is CASKSQGARGSNQPQHF. The CDR3, as DNA: TGTGCCAGTAAGTCTCAGGGGGCTAGAGGAAGCAATCAGCCCCAGCATTTT.

The chain recombines TRBV7-2 with TRBJ2-7; 8 bases line up with TRBD1. The CDR3 length is 15 residues. The ends lost 4 bases at V and 0 bases at J; junction bases unmatched: 5. Germline CDR1 is SGHTA and CDR2 is FQGNSA. For the CDR3, the DNA is TGTGCCAGCAGCTATAGACAGGGGACCTCCTACGAGCAGTACTTC. Its protein product is CASSYRQGTSYEQYF.

The V and J genes are TRBV5-1 and TRBJ1-2; 7 nucleotides agree with TRBD1. The CDR3 extends over 15 amino acids. The J segment lost 6 bases and the V segment lost 0 bases, leaving 8 bases of the junction unmatched. Germline CDR1 reads SGHRS; CDR2 reads YFSETQ. CDR3 nucleotides: TGCGCCAGCAGCTTGGGAGACACCACAGGGGATGGCTACACCTTC. Translated: CASSLGDTTGDGYTF. Full variable domain (remainder filled in from reference TRBV5-1 and TRBJ1-2): KAGVTQTPRYLIKTRGQQVTLSCSPISGHRSVSWYQQTPGQGLQFLFEYFSETQRNKGNFPGRFSGRQFSNSRSEMNVSTLELGDSALYLCASSLGDTTGDGYTFGSGTRLTVV.

The chain has TRBV3-1 (or the pseudogene TRBV3-2) and TRBJ2-5, with TRBD1 as a possible D gene (5 bases). Germline V gives CDR1 LGHDT, CDR2 YNNKEL (reference sequence). V was clipped by 4 bases and J by 4 bases, with 13 bases between them. The CDR3 is 14 residues long. The CDR3 sequence: CASSRRQQTETQYF. CDR3 coding DNA: TGTGCCAGCAGCCGTCGACAGCAAACAGAGACCCAGTACTTC.

This clone was observed once. The chain joins TRBV27 to TRBJ2-5; D might be TRBD2 (7 bases). The CDR3 length is 16 residues. Germline lookup yields CDR1 MNHEY and CDR2 SMNVEV (reference sequence). V lost 0 bases and J 5 bases, leaving 16 bases between the germline ends. DNA for the CDR3: TGTGCCAGCAGTTTATCGATGGGGGGGCTACGGGAGACCCAGTACTTC. Amino acids: CASSLSMGGLRETQYF.

CDR3 protein: CAISDPSGGARLSTDTQYF. The CDR3, as DNA: TGTGCCATCAGTGATCCCAGCGGGGGGGCCAGATTATCCACAGATACGCAGTATTTT. The J gene is TRBJ2-3, the V gene TRBV10-3; 10 nucleotides align to TRBD2. V shed 3 bases and J 2 bases; nucleotides not matched to a gene: 14. This CDR3 region has 19 residues. Germline values: CDR1 ENHRY, CDR2 SYGVKD.

The chain joins TRBV6-1 to TRBJ2-5, with a possible D match to TRBD1 (6 bases). Per germline, CDR1 MNHNS and CDR2 SASEGT. The CDR3 totals 16 residues. The V end was cut by 0 bases, the J end by 3 bases, with 14 bases between. The CDR3 spells CASSEALGTKEETQYF. CDR3 nucleotide sequence: TGTGCCAGCAGTGAAGCGCTCGGGACAAAGGAAGAGACCCAGTACTTC.

The V gene is TRBV27, the J gene TRBJ1-2, with a possible D match to TRBD1 (6 bases). There are 13 residues in the CDR3. Germline CDR1 is MNHEY and CDR2 is SMNVEV (reference sequence). Trimming left V 5 bases short and J 2 bases short, with 9 bases between. The CDR3 DNA sequence: TGTGCCAGCAGTAGGGGGTACAACTATGGCTACACCTTC. It codes for CASSRGYNYGYTF.

This sequence joins TRBV6-1 and TRBJ1-6; D is undetermined. Germline values: CDR1 MNHNS, CDR2 SASEGT. V lost 0 bases, J lost 0 bases, and 6 bases lay in between. The CDR3 runs 16 residues. CDR3: CASSEARGSYNSPLHF. The CDR3 DNA sequence: TGTGCCAGCAGTGAAGCCCGGGGCTCCTATAATTCACCCCTCCACTTT.

The J gene is TRBJ2-1, the V gene TRBV20-1; TRBD1 is a possible D gene (6 bases). Trimming took off 6 bases at V and 10 bases at J, with 13 bases between the two ends. The germline V gene encodes CDR1 DFQATT and CDR2 SNEGSKA (reference sequence). The CDR3 contains 11 residues. The CDR3 loop reads CSASQGGEQFF. CDR3 DNA sequence: TGCAGTGCCTCACAGGGTGGAGAGCAGTTCTTC.

This chain connects TRBV6-5 to TRBJ1-1, with unresolved D. The CDR3 has 13 amino acids. V lost 7 bases and J lost 1, with 10 bases in between. Per the germline V gene, CDR1 is MNHEY and CDR2 is SVGAGI. CDR3 in DNA: TGTGCCAGCATTTCAGGCCCGAACACTGAAGCTTTCTTT. This gives the protein CASISGPNTEAFF.

The V gene is TRBV5-5, the J gene TRBJ2-2; 10 bases line up with TRBD1. Germline V CDR1 and CDR2: SGHKS, YYEKEE (reference sequence). The CDR3 totals 16 residues. V was clipped by 4 bases and J by 3 bases; unmatched bases: 6. CDR3 residues: CASSRDRGTDTGELFF. DNA of the CDR3: TGTGCCAGCAGCCGGGACAGGGGAACGGACACCGGGGAGCTGTTTTTT.

This sequence joins TRBV5-6 and TRBJ2-3; 7 bases match TRBD1. CDR3 size: 16 residues. The ends lost 0 bases at V and 2 bases at J; junction bases unmatched: 6. The germline V gene has CDR1 SGHDT and CDR2 YYEEEE. The DNA of the CDR3 is TGTGCCAGCAGCTTGGCCGTCACAGGGGTCACAGATACGCAGTATTTT. This translates into CASSLAVTGVTDTQYF.

The V and J genes are TRBV6-1 and TRBJ1-3; maybe TRBD1 (5 bases). This CDR3 is built from 13 residues. V was cut by 2 bases and J by 5 bases, with 7 bases left in between. Germline V gene sequence: CDR1 MNHNS, CDR2 SASEGT. The CDR3 nucleotides read TGTGCCAGCAGTGAAAAGGGGCGAAACACCATATATTTT. Translated: CASSEKGRNTIYF.

This chain connects TRBV3-1 (or the pseudogene TRBV3-2) to TRBJ1-2; 7 positions agree with TRBD1. There are 12 residues in the CDR3. V lost 4 bases, J lost 9 bases, and 5 bases stayed unmatched. Per the germline V gene, CDR1 is LGHDT and CDR2 is YNNKEL (reference sequence). CDR3 bases: TGTGCCAGCAGCCCAGACAGGGTCCGCTACACCTTC. It encodes CASSPDRVRYTF.

V gene TRBV24-1 combines with J gene TRBJ2-3, with 9 bases identical to TRBD1. The V gene's germline CDR1 is KGHDR and CDR2 SFDVKD. The J segment lost 0 bases and the V segment lost 7 bases, leaving 1 base of the junction unmatched. This CDR3 comprises 14 residues. The CDR3 spells CATRTGGSTDTQYF. In nucleotides, the CDR3 is TGTGCCACCAGGACAGGGGGGAGCACAGATACGCAGTATTTT.

The V and J genes are TRBV6-2 or TRBV6-3 and TRBJ1-3; D is unclear. Germline CDR1 is MNHEY and CDR2 is SVGEGT. Trimming cost V 5 bases and J 0 bases, with 5 bases left between them. This CDR3 spans 13 amino acids. CDR3 amino acids: CASSRSSGNTIYF. CDR3 in DNA: TGTGCCAGCAGTCGCAGCTCTGGAAACACCATATATTTT.